Presented here are 15 T cell receptor beta chains from one specimen sequenced in a study of shared clonotypes between healthy human individuals. TCRdb keeps only in-frame clones here, not all; method: immunoSEQ multiplex PCR. Of a few million clones listed, over 85% were seen once; the top ten hold about 1.7%. Naivety among CD8 cells was defined by CD45RO negativity and positive CCR7 selection, thereby excluding terminally differentiated effector memory CD45RA+ cells. The material sequenced was naive CD8+ T cells from PBMCs. The receptors shown here come from a man younger than 35 in good health. Some clones in this sample may be carry-over from other donors' samples.

This clone was detected once. The CDR3 DNA follows: TGTGCCAGCAGCTCGGGACAGTACACCGGGGAGCTGTTTTTT. This translates into CASSSGQYTGELFF. This sequence joins TRBV7-9 and TRBJ2-2; 7 bases agree with TRBD1. The CDR3 sequence is 14 residues long. With V trimmed by 4 bases and J by 3 bases, 2 bases remained unmatched. Germline assignment: CDR1 SEHNR and CDR2 FQNEAQ (reference sequence).

As regards this clone: The sample holds other DNA sequences that translate to the same CDR3. The chain uses TRBV4-1 and TRBJ1-3; 8 bases match TRBD1. The CDR3 is made up of 15 amino acids. V lost 0 bases and J lost 2; bases outside the gene matches: 0. Germline V gene lookup returns CDR1 MGHRA and CDR2 YSYEKL. The CDR3 here is CASSQEQGAGNTIYF. CDR3 sequence (DNA): TGCGCCAGCAGCCAAGAACAGGGGGCTGGAAACACCATATATTTT.

The chain couples TRBV29-1 to TRBJ1-1; D remains unclear. V was trimmed by 4 bases and J by 2 bases, leaving 5 bases between them. The CDR3 length is 11 residues. CDR1 and CDR2 from the germline V gene are SQVTM and ANQGSEA. DNA for the CDR3: TGCAGCGTTGTCGGTAACACTGAAGCTTTCTTT. Protein sequence: CSVVGNTEAFF.

This clone came up once. Other nucleotide sequences from this sample produce the same CDR3. The chain is built from TRBV7-9 and TRBJ1-5; D unresolved. The CDR3 contains 13 residues. Trimming shortened V by 2 bases and J by 2 bases, and 4 bases separated the two germline ends. The germline V gene encodes CDR1 SEHNR and CDR2 FQNEAQ (reference sequence). CDR3 amino acids: CASSLMGNQPQHF. The CDR3 nucleotides are TGTGCCAGCAGCTTAATGGGCAATCAGCCCCAGCATTTT.

This clone was found once. This chain joins TRBV13 and TRBJ2-3, with a weak D call TRBD2 (5 bases). This CDR3 spans 13 amino acids. V lost 6 bases to trimming and J lost 7 bases, with 14 bases between them. Germline assignment: CDR1 PRHDT and CDR2 FYEKMQ (reference sequence). CDR3 nucleotide sequence: TGTGCCAGCAGATCCCCGGAGCGGAATACGCAGTATTTT. Protein sequence: CASRSPERNTQYF.

This chain uses TRBV19 with TRBJ1-3, with no clear D. The CDR3 is made up of 17 amino acids. The V end lost 3 bases, the J end lost 0 bases, and 15 bases lay between the germline ends. The germline CDR1 and CDR2 sequences are LNHDA and SQIVND (reference sequence). CDR3 protein: CASSISVFGSSGNTIYF. CDR3 sequence (DNA): TGTGCCAGTAGTATCTCGGTTTTTGGGTCCTCTGGAAACACCATATATTTT.

This chain uses TRBV7-9 with TRBJ1-1; D call uncertain. This CDR3 is built from 16 residues. Trimming shortened V by 2 bases and J by 0 bases, and 13 bases separated the two germline ends. Germline V gene data show CDR1 as SEHNR and CDR2 as FQNEAQ (reference sequence). The CDR3 DNA reads TGTGCCAGCAGCTTACAACCCCAAAATGTGAACACTGAAGCTTTCTTT. Translated: CASSLQPQNVNTEAFF.

V and J are TRBV28 and TRBJ2-7; 12 bases are a match to TRBD2. This CDR3 region has 16 residues. Germline CDR1 MDHEN, CDR2 SYDVKM. The V segment lost 5 bases and the J segment 3 bases; nucleotides outside the gene matches: 8. CDR3 amino acids: CASSPGGTSGLYEQYF. CDR3 DNA sequence: TGTGCCAGCAGTCCGGGCGGGACTAGCGGGCTCTACGAGCAGTACTTC. The full variable domain, in which reference TRBV28 and TRBJ2-7 provide the parts outside the CDR3, is DVKVTQSSRYLVKRTGEKVFLECVQDMDHENMFWYRQDPGLGLRLIYFSYDVKMKEKGDIPEGYSVSREKKERFSLILESASTNQTSMYLCASSPGGTSGLYEQYFGPGTRLTVT.

The chain uses TRBV28 and TRBJ2-1; D is unresolved. The CDR3 consists of 15 residues. Germline CDR1 is MDHEN and CDR2 is SYDVKM. Trimming pared 6 bases from V and 0 bases from J, leaving 12 bases between. CDR3 sequence (DNA): TGTGCCAGCAGACGGCTACTTGACTCCTACAATGAGCAGTTCTTC. Protein sequence: CASRRLLDSYNEQFF. Full variable domain (outside the CDR3, taken from reference TRBV28 and TRBJ2-1): DVKVTQSSRYLVKRTGEKVFLECVQDMDHENMFWYRQDPGLGLRLIYFSYDVKMKEKGDIPEGYSVSREKKERFSLILESASTNQTSMYLCASRRLLDSYNEQFFGPGTRLTVL.

The chain employs TRBV7-9 and TRBJ2-1, with D perhaps matching TRBD1 or TRBD2 (5 bases each). Germline CDR1 is SEHNR and CDR2 is FQNEAQ (reference sequence). This CDR3 spans 16 amino acids. The V end lost 2 bases, the J end lost 0 bases, and 11 bases lay between the germline ends. The DNA of the CDR3 is TGTGCCAGCAGCTTAAATTGGGGGAGCTCCTACAATGAGCAGTTCTTC. It yields the protein CASSLNWGSSYNEQFF.

CDR3 bases: TGTGCCAGCAGTTACTCCAGGGTTGCGAACACCGGGGAGCTGTTTTTT. Translation: CASSYSRVANTGELFF. This chain joins TRBV6-5 and TRBJ2-2; TRBD1 is a possible D gene (5 bases). Between the trimmed V and J ends, which lost 0 bases and 0 bases, there was a span of 8 bases. Germline lookup yields CDR1 MNHEY and CDR2 SVGAGI. This CDR3 comprises 16 residues.

Details on this clone: Other DNA variants within this sample encode the same CDR3. The chain carries TRBV7-3 and TRBJ2-5, with 12 nucleotides matching TRBD2. After removal of 5 bases from V and 5 bases from J, the junction contained 3 bases not matched to a gene. The germline CDR1 and CDR2 sequences are SGHTA and FQGTGA. The CDR3 has 14 amino acids. CDR3 sequence: CASSPSGREETQYF. CDR3 coding DNA: TGTGCCAGCAGCCCTAGCGGGAGGGAGGAGACCCAGTACTTC. The variable domain in full, completed from reference TRBV7-3 and TRBJ2-5, reads GAGVSQTPSNKVTEKGKYVELRCDPISGHTALYWYRQSLGQGPEFLIYFQGTGAADDSGLPNDRFFAVRPEGSVSTLKIQRTERGDSAVYLCASSPSGREETQYFGPGTRLLVL.

The chain links TRBV7-9 to TRBJ2-1; 12 nucleotides line up with TRBD2. V was clipped by 5 bases and J by 13 bases; unmatched bases: 9. Looked up from germline, CDR1 is SEHNR and CDR2 is FQNEAQ (reference sequence). This CDR3 contains 14 residues. DNA of the CDR3: TGTGCCAGCAGCGGACGGACTAGCGGGAATCGTCAGTTCTTC. The encoded protein is CASSGRTSGNRQFF.

This sequence joins TRBV5-1 and TRBJ2-7, with D possibly TRBD1 on 5 matching bases. Trimming took 4 bases from V and 5 from J, leaving 13 bases between them. The CDR3 spans 13 residues. Germline assignment: CDR1 SGHRS and CDR2 YFSETQ. The CDR3 coding sequence is TGCGCCAGCAGCGGGCAGGGCGACCACGAGCAGTACTTC. It yields the protein CASSGQGDHEQYF. The whole variable domain, remainder taken from reference TRBV5-1 and TRBJ2-7, is KAGVTQTPRYLIKTRGQQVTLSCSPISGHRSVSWYQQTPGQGLQFLFEYFSETQRNKGNFPGRFSGRQFSNSRSEMNVSTLELGDSALYLCASSGQGDHEQYFGPGTRLTVT.

In this sample, this clone turned up a few times. V usage is TRBV6-5 and J usage is TRBJ2-7; possibly TRBD2 for D (5 bases). Trimming took 5 bases from V and 5 from J, leaving 7 bases between them. Germline CDR1 MNHEY, CDR2 SVGAGI. There are 11 residues in the CDR3. CDR3 amino acids: CASSGGHEQYF. The CDR3 DNA reads TGTGCCAGCAGTGGAGGCCACGAGCAGTACTTC.